Reported below is one TCR beta chain. The antigen is undetermined. Measured with immunoSEQ multiplex PCR; TCRdb has only the in-frame clones, and not every one. The sample shows 30,000 to 40,000 clones, roughly 70% of them seen only once. The data were obtained in a study of radiotherapy plus CTLA-4 blockade in lung cancer. The wider study: Objective responses occurred in about a sixth of patients; about 32% had disease control. Study observations and caveats: Early blood T cell clone dynamics reportedly forecast response best, with interferon-beta. Tumor-derived TCR clones expanded in blood after radiotherapy plus ipilimumab.

Patients in the study, people with chemo-refractory metastatic non-small-cell lung cancer, received focal radiation plus ipilimumab CTLA-4 blockade. The clonotype comes from a human donor with non-small cell lung cancer who had stable disease on radiotherapy plus ipilimumab. The material was peripheral blood, obtained from a patient treated with radiotherapy plus ipilimumab.

The chain's CDR3 is CASSSSGRPGGYEQYF. The CDR3 DNA follows: TGTGCCAGCAGCTCTAGCGGGAGGCCGGGGGGCTACGAGCAGTACTTC. This chain links TRBV5-5 with TRBJ2-7; TRBD2 matches 11 bases. Trimming took 3 bases from V and 3 from J; bases not matched to a gene: 8. The germline V gene encodes CDR1 SGHKS and CDR2 YYEKEE (reference sequence). CDR3 length: 16 residues.